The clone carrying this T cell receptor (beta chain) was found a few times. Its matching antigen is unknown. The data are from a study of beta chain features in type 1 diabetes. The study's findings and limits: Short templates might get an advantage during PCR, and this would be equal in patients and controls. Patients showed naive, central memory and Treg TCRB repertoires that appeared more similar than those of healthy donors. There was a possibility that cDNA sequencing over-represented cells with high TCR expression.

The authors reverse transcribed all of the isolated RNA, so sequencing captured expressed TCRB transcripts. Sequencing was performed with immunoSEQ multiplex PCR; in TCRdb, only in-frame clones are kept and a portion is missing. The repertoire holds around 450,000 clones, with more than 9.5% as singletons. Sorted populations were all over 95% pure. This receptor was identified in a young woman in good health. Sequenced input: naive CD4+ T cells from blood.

The CDR3 DNA is TGTGCCAGCTCACCCCAGGGCCTACAAGAGACCCAGTACTTC. Amino acid sequence: CASSPQGLQETQYF. The V and J genes are TRBV18 and TRBJ2-5; weak D call: TRBD1 (5 bases). The V end was cut by 3 bases, the J end by 2 bases, with 10 bases between. CDR3 length: 14 amino acids. Germline V CDR1 and CDR2: KGHSH, LQKENI. The entire variable domain, with the rest obtained from reference TRBV18 and TRBJ2-5, is as follows: NAGVMQNPRHLVRRRGQEARLRCSPMKGHSHVYWYRQLPEEGLKFMVYLQKENIIDESGMPKERFSAEFPKEGPSILRIQQVVRGDSAAYFCASSPQGLQETQYFGPGTRLLVL.